This T cell receptor (beta chain) was captured by sequencing in a study of blood T cell repertoires in COVID-19. Trimming cost V 1 base and J 6 bases; bases outside gene matches: 6. Germline loops: CDR1 SGHTA, CDR2 FQGNSA. CDR3 length: 15 amino acids. As originally analysed: Researchers report that nucleated cell counts were estimated from reference gene primer amplification. Using immunoSEQ multiplex PCR, the repertoire was profiled, and TCRdb retains in-frame clones only, with some absent. The DNA gave D and trimming, while V, J and clone size come from that table. The table lists 100,000 to 150,000 clones, approximately 86% of them singletons, with around 10% in the top ten.

The TCR was taken from a woman in her 70s with COVID-19, enrolled during active disease. Material for sequencing was peripheral blood. V and J are TRBV7-2 and TRBJ1-5; 7 bases fit TRBD1. The DNA for the CDR3 is TGTGCCAGCAGCTTAGGAGACAGGGAGGTTCAGCCCCAGCATTTT. This translates into CASSLGDREVQPQHF.